These 8 T cell receptor beta chains originate from one sample sequenced in a study of blood T cell repertoires in COVID-19. Generated by immunoSEQ multiplex PCR, the TCRdb table keeps only in-frame clones and is missing some. The top ten hold over 35% of the sample, which has tens of thousands of clones, 70% to 90% seen once. The sample consisted of peripheral blood. The receptors come from a man aged 70 or older with acute or convalescent COVID-19.

V gene TRBV29-1 combines with J gene TRBJ2-7, with 11 bases that match TRBD1. Germline V gene sequence: CDR1 SQVTM, CDR2 ANQGSEA. V lost 5 bases, J lost 5 bases, and 8 bases stayed unmatched. CDR3 length: 14 residues. The CDR3 spells CSVIGTGGSDEQYF. The CDR3 DNA reads as TGCAGCGTTATCGGGACAGGGGGTTCCGACGAGCAGTACTTC.

This clone showed up just once. The gene calls are TRBV5-6 and TRBJ2-1; 7 bases map to TRBD1. After removal of 0 bases from V and 6 bases from J, the junction contained 3 bases not matched to a gene. Germline-derived CDR1 and CDR2 are SGHDT and YYEEEE. The CDR3 loop spans 14 amino acids. CDR3 nucleotides: TGTGCCAGCAGCTTGGTGACAGGGCGCAATGAGCAGTTCTTC. This gives the protein CASSLVTGRNEQFF.

The chain combines TRBV6-5 with TRBJ1-2, with a possible D match to TRBD1 (5 bases). The V and J ends lost 2 bases and 7 bases respectively, with 5 bases between them. The germline V gene has CDR1 MNHEY and CDR2 SVGAGI. This CDR3 spans 11 amino acids. Here the CDR3 reads CASSYQGGYTF. The CDR3 DNA reads as TGTGCCAGCAGTTACCAGGGTGGCTACACCTTC.

This chain connects TRBV15 to TRBJ2-1, with TRBD1 matching over 7 bases. V gave up 9 bases and J gave up 0 bases; unmatched junction bases: 8. Germline CDR1 and CDR2: LNHNV and YYDKDF (reference sequence). The CDR3 runs to 15 residues. CDR3 amino acids: CATARDRSSYNEQFF. CDR3 in DNA: TGTGCCACAGCTCGGGACAGAAGCTCCTACAATGAGCAGTTCTTC.

There are a few counts of this clone. One end of the junction does not line up with germline, which may come from a read error. The J gene is TRBJ2-1, the V gene TRBV9; 11 nucleotides line up with TRBD2. Germline V gives CDR1 SGDLS, CDR2 YYNGEE. The length of the CDR3 is 14 residues. The DNA for the CDR3 is TGTGCCAGCAGTGTAGCGGGGGGGCAGGGTGAGCAGTTCTTC. The encoded protein is CASSVAGGQGEQFF.

This sequence joins TRBV28 and TRBJ2-7; tentatively, D is TRBD2 (6 bases). The CDR3 is 14 residues long. V was trimmed by 7 bases and J by 4 bases, leaving 17 bases between them. CDR1 and CDR2 from the germline V gene are MDHEN and SYDVKM. The CDR3 region has the DNA TGTGCCAGCATGTTGGAGGGTGGGAGATACGAGCAGTACTTC. Its protein is CASMLEGGRYEQYF.

This rearrangement joins TRBV7-9 to TRBJ2-7; 12 positions match TRBD2. CDR3 size: 16 residues. Germline loops: CDR1 SEHNR, CDR2 FQNEAQ (reference sequence). The V gene end was trimmed by 2 bases and the J gene end by 3 bases; junction bases not matched to a gene: 5. The CDR3 DNA follows: TGTGCCAGCAGCTTAAAAGGACTAGCGGGAAGCTACGAGCAGTACTTC. Amino acids: CASSLKGLAGSYEQYF.

This clone was picked up a small number of times. V usage is TRBV28 and J usage is TRBJ2-1; a possible D gene is TRBD2 (5 bases). Deletions cut 7 bases from V and 8 bases from J, with 18 bases between. The CDR3 is 14 amino acids. The germline V gene has CDR1 MDHEN and CDR2 SYDVKM. This CDR3 is CASTQTGVWYEQFF. The CDR3, as DNA: TGTGCCAGCACCCAAACCGGGGTTTGGTATGAGCAGTTCTTC.